The 13 T cell receptor beta chains listed next were all sequenced from one sample in a study of shared clonotypes between healthy human individuals. Only in-frame clones appear in the TCRdb table, and some are missing; sequencing was by immunoSEQ multiplex PCR. The repertoire holds approximately 1.4 million clones, with 95% to 99% as singletons. The sample comprised naive CD4+ T cells sorted from blood. Subset reported: CD45RA+ positively selected. These receptors originate from a man aged 25 to 40 in good health.

The gene calls are TRBV10-1 and TRBJ2-1; the match to TRBD2 covers 10 bases. The V gene's germline CDR1 is WNHNN and CDR2 SYGVQD (reference sequence). The CDR3 has 16 residues. With V trimmed by 5 bases and J by 6 bases, 10 bases remained unmatched. DNA for the CDR3: TGCGCCAGCAGTCCTAACACAGCGGGAGGGGTCAATGAGCAGTTCTTC. Translated, it gives CASSPNTAGGVNEQFF.

V and J are TRBV28 and TRBJ1-2; D perhaps matches TRBD1 (6 bases). V was cut by 2 bases and J by 8 bases, with 9 bases left in between. This CDR3 region has 12 residues. Germline CDR1 MDHEN, CDR2 SYDVKM. CDR3 DNA: TGTGCCAGCAGTTTAGGGGGCCAAGGCTACACCTTC. This encodes CASSLGGQGYTF.

The chain employs TRBV2 and TRBJ1-5; D remains unclear. Germline V gene lookup returns CDR1 SNHLY and CDR2 FYNNEI. The CDR3 is 13 residues long. V was cut by 2 bases and J by 3 bases, with 5 bases left in between. As DNA, the CDR3 is TGTGCCAGCAGTGAACGCTACAATCAGCCCCAGCATTTT. The encoded protein is CASSERYNQPQHF.

This chain uses TRBV27 with TRBJ2-1, with a tentative D call TRBD2 (6 bases). Germline V gene sequence: CDR1 MNHEY, CDR2 SMNVEV (reference sequence). Trimming removed 2 bases at V and 15 bases at J, with 17 bases between. The CDR3 totals 13 residues. The CDR3 here is CASSLRGGEVGFF. The CDR3 DNA follows: TGTGCCAGCAGTTTACGCGGAGGGGAGGTTGGGTTCTTC.

The CDR3: CASSLQRDSTDTQYF. The CDR3 region has the DNA TGCGCCAGCAGCTTACAAAGGGACAGCACAGATACGCAGTATTTT. The V call is TRBV5-1, the J call TRBJ2-3; D may correspond to TRBD1 or TRBD2 (5 bases each). CDR3 length: 15 residues. V was clipped by 2 bases and J by 0 bases, with 10 bases between them. CDR1 is SGHRS, CDR2 YFSETQ, per germline.

The genes are TRBV19 and TRBJ2-2; D possibly corresponds to TRBD2 (6 bases). Trimming took off 3 bases at V and 2 bases at J, with 10 bases between the two ends. The CDR3 has 15 residues. Per the germline V gene, CDR1 is LNHDA and CDR2 is SQIVND (reference sequence). CDR3 amino acids: CASSMGTANTGELFF. In DNA, the CDR3 is TGTGCCAGTAGTATGGGGACTGCAAACACCGGGGAGCTGTTTTTT.

The rearrangement joins TRBV5-1 to TRBJ2-1; 10 bases are shared with TRBD2. Germline trimming cut 0 bases from V and 0 bases from J; bases unmatched to any gene: 3. CDR3 length: 17 amino acids. CDR1 and CDR2 (germline): SGHRS, YFSETQ. CDR3 bases: TGCGCCAGCAGCTTGGGGCTAGCGGGAGCCTCCTACAATGAGCAGTTCTTC. It specifies CASSLGLAGASYNEQFF.

CDR3 nucleotide sequence: TGTGCCAGCAGCCCGACTAGAGCCGCTTTCAATGAGCAGTTCTTC. Amino acids: CASSPTRAAFNEQFF. The genes are TRBV7-3 and TRBJ2-1, with a tentative D call TRBD2 (6 bases). The CDR3 runs to 15 residues. Deletions cut 5 bases from V and 6 bases from J, with 17 bases between. Per germline, CDR1 SGHTA and CDR2 FQGTGA.

The chain recombines TRBV28 with TRBJ2-3; maybe TRBD2 (5 bases). CDR1 is MDHEN, CDR2 SYDVKM, per germline. The V end was cut by 6 bases, the J end by 4 bases, with 11 bases between. CDR3 length equals 13 residues. The CDR3 reads CASSRGLPDTQYF. CDR3 nucleotides: TGTGCCAGCAGCCGCGGACTCCCAGATACGCAGTATTTT.

The chain has TRBV15 and TRBJ2-7; D is perhaps TRBD1 (6 bases). V lost 0 bases to trimming and J lost 4 bases, with 13 bases between them. The CDR3 totals 15 residues. Germline V gene lookup returns CDR1 LNHNV and CDR2 YYDKDF (reference sequence). Here the CDR3 reads CATSREVQGAYEQYF. For the CDR3, the DNA is TGTGCCACCAGCAGAGAGGTACAGGGTGCTTACGAGCAGTACTTC.

V and J are TRBV5-1 and TRBJ2-2, with 11 bases lining up with TRBD2. The CDR3 consists of 20 residues. The V and J ends lost 0 bases and 1 base, in that order; junction bases with no gene match: 11. CDR1 and CDR2 (germline): SGHRS, YFSETQ. CDR3 loop: CASSLGLLAGVTMNTGELFF. In DNA form, the CDR3 reads TGCGCCAGCAGCTTGGGCCTACTAGCGGGAGTGACGATGAACACCGGGGAGCTGTTTTTT.

This chain uses TRBV7-2 with TRBJ2-7; maybe TRBD1 (6 bases). V dropped 4 bases and J dropped 2 bases, with 18 bases sitting between them. Germline V gene lookup returns CDR1 SGHTA and CDR2 FQGNSA. The CDR3 has 16 residues. The CDR3 protein is CASSSEPGTTTYEQYF. DNA for the CDR3: TGTGCCAGCAGCTCAGAACCCGGGACAACCACCTACGAGCAGTACTTC.

This clone appeared once. This rearrangement joins TRBV2 to TRBJ2-7, with D possibly called TRBD1 or TRBD2 (5 bases each). Looked up from germline, CDR1 is SNHLY and CDR2 is FYNNEI. The CDR3 consists of 13 residues. Trimming removed 5 bases at V and 2 bases at J, with 10 bases between. The CDR3 protein is CASSRDATYEQYF. CDR3 DNA: TGTGCCAGCAGTAGGGACGCGACCTACGAGCAGTACTTC.